The clone carrying this T cell receptor beta chain has more than one count but fewer than ten. Its antigen is currently unknown. The entry originates in a study of T cell repertoires in cytomegalovirus infection. The V and J ends lost 3 bases and 7 bases respectively, with 8 bases between them. The CDR3 totals 12 residues. Germline assignment: CDR1 SGHTA and CDR2 FQGTGA. Study-wide points: Individuals carrying CMV plus the relevant HLA were identified by cumulative frequency of public TCR beta families. HLA-C-restricted CMV clonotypes gave the most frequent clonotype in two of eight donors.

TCRdb redid the calling of the reads with MiXCR, one entry per CDR3 protein. In the table there are around 310,000 distinct CDR3 sequences, almost 30% of which are singletons. Specimen: cultured PBMCs, collected from culture after CMV antigen stimulation. The V gene is TRBV7-3, the J gene TRBJ2-3; D unclear. The origin of this receptor is a human donor in good health (CMV status not recorded). Some clones in this sample may be carry-over from other donors' samples. The CDR3: CASSLTGNTQYF. DNA of the CDR3: TGTGCCAGCAGCTTGACCGGAAATACGCAGTATTTT.